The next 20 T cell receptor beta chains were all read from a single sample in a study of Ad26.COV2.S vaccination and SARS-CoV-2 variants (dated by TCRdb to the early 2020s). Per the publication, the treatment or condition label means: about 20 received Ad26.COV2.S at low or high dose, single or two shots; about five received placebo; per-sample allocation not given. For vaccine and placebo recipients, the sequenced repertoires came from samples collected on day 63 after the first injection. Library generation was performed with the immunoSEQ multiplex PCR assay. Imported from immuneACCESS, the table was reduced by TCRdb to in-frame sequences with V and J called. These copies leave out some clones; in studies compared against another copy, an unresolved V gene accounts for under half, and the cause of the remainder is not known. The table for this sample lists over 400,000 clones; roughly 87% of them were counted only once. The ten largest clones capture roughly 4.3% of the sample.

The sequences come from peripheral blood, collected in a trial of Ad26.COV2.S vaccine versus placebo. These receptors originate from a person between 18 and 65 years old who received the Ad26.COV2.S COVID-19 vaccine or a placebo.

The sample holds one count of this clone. The CDR3 region has the DNA TGCGCCAGCAGCACACAGCAAGGGGATACGCAGTATTTT. It translates to CASSTQQGDTQYF. This chain links TRBV4-3 with TRBJ2-3; D not resolved. The CDR3 extends over 13 amino acids. V shed 5 bases and J shed 6 bases, with 12 bases lying between them. Per germline, CDR1 LGHNA and CDR2 YSLEER.

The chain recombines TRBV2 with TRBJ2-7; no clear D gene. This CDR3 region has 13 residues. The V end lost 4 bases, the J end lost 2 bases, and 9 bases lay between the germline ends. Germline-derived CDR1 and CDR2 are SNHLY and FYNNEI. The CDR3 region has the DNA TGTGCCAGCAGTGGTCGGGTTACCTACGAGCAGTACTTC. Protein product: CASSGRVTYEQYF. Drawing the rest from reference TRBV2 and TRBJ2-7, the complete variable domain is EPEVTQTPSHQVTQMGQEVILRCVPISNHLYFYWYRQILGQKVEFLVSFYNNEISEKSEIFDDQFSVERPDGSNFTLKIRSTKLEDSAMYFCASSGRVTYEQYFGPGTRLTVT.

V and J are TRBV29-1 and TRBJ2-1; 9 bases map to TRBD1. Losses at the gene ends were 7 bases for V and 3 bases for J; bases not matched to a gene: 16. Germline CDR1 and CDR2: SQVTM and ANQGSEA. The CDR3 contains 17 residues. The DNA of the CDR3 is TGCAGCGCTTGGGGACAGGGTGGTAAGCAGCTCTACAATGAGCAGTTCTTC. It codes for CSAWGQGGKQLYNEQFF.

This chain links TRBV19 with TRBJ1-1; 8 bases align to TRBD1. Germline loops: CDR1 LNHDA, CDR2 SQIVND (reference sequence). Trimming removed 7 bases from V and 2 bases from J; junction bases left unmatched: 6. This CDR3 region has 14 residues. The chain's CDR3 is CASTPDRGNTEAFF. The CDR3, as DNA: TGTGCCAGTACCCCTGACAGGGGAAACACTGAAGCTTTCTTT. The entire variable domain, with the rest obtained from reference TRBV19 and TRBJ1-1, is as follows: DGGITQSPKYLFRKEGQNVTLSCEQNLNHDAMYWYRQDPGQGLRLIYYSQIVNDFQKGDIAEGYSVSREKKESFPLTVTSAQKNPTAFYLCASTPDRGNTEAFFGQGTRLTVV.

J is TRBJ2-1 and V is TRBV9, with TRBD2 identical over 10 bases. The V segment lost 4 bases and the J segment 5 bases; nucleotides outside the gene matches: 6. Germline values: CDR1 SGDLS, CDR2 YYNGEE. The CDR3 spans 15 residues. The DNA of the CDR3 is TGTGCCAGCAGCTCCGGACTAGCGGAACACAATGAGCAGTTCTTC. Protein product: CASSSGLAEHNEQFF.

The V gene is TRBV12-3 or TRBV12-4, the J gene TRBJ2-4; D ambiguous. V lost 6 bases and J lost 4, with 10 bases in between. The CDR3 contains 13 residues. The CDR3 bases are TGTGCCAGCAGCCTCAGCGAGAAAAACATTCAGTACTTC. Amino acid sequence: CASSLSEKNIQYF.

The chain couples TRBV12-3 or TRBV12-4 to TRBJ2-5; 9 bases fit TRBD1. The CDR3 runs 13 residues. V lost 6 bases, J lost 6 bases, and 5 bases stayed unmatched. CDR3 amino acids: CASSPTGGKTQYF. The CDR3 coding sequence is TGTGCCAGCAGCCCAACAGGGGGCAAGACCCAGTACTTC.

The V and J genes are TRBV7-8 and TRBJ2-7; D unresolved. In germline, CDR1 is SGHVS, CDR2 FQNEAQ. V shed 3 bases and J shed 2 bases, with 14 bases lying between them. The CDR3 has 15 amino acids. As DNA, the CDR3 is TGTGCCAGCAGCTTGGAGACTTCCTACACCTACGAGCAGTACTTC. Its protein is CASSLETSYTYEQYF.

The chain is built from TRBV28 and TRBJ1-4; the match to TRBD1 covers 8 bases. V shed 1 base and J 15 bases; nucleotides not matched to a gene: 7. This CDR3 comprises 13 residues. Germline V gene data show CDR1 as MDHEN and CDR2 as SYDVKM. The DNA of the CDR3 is TGTGCCAGCAGTTTATACGGACAGGGTGGGGTGTTTTTT. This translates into CASSLYGQGGVFF.

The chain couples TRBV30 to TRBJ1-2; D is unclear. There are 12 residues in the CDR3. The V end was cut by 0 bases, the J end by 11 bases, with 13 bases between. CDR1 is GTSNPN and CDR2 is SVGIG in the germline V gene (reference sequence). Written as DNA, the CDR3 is TGTGCCTGGAGTGTACGGGGTGGGTCTTACACCTTC. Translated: CAWSVRGGSYTF.

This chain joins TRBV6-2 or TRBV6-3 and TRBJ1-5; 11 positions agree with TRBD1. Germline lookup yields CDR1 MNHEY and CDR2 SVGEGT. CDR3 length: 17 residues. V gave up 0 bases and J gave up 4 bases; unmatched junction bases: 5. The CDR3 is CASSYSTGQGVNQPQHF. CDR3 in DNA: TGTGCCAGCAGTTACTCCACGGGACAGGGGGTTAATCAGCCCCAGCATTTT.

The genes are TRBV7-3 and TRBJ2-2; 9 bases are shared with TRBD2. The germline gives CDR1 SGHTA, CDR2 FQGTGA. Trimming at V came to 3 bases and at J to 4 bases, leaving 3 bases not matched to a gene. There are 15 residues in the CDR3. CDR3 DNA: TGTGCCAGCAGCTTCGGCGGGAGGGCCACCGGGGAGCTGTTTTTT. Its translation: CASSFGGRATGELFF.

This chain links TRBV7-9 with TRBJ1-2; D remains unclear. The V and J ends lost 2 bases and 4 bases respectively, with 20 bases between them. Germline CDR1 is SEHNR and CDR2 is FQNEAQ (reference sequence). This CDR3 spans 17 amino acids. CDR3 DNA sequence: TGTGCCAGCAGCTTATTTGGGGATGTACCGGACCTCTATGGCTACACCTTC. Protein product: CASSLFGDVPDLYGYTF.

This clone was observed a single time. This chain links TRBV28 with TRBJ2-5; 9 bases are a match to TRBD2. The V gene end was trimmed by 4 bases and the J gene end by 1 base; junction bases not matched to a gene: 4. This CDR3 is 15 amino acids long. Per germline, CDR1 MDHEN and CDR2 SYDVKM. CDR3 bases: TGTGCCAGCAGTTACATAGCGGGAGCCCAAGAGACCCAGTACTTC. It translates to CASSYIAGAQETQYF.

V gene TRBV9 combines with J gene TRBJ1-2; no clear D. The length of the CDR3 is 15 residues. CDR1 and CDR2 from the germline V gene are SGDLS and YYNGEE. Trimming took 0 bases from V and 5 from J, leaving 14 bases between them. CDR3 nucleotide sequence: TGTGCCAGCAGCGTAGGGGGAGGAGCGGGGTATGGCTACACCTTC. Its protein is CASSVGGGAGYGYTF.

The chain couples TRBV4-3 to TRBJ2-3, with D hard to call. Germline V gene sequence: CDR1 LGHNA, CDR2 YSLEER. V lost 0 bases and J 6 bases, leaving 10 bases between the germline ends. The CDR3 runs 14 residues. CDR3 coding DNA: TGCGCCAGCAGCCAAGATTCACGGGTGGATACGCAGTATTTT. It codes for CASSQDSRVDTQYF.

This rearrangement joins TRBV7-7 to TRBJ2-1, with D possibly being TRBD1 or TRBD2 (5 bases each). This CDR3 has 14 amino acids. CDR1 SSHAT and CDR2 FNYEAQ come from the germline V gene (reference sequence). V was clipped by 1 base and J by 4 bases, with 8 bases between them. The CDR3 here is CASSLGGTYNEQFF. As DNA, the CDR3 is TGTGCCAGCAGCTTAGGTGGGACGTACAATGAGCAGTTCTTC.

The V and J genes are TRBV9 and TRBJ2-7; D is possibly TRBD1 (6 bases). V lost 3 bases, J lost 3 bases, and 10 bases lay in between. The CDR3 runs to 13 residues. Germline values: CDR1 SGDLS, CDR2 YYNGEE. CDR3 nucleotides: TGTGCCAGCAGCGCGCCGGACAGCTACGAGCAGTACTTC. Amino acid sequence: CASSAPDSYEQYF.

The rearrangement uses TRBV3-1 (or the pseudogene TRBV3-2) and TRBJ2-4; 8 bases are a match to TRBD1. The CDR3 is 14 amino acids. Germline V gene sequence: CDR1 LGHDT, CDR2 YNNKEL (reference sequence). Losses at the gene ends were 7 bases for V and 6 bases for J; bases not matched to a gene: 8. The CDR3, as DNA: TGTGCCAGCACCCCAGGGGGCGCAGGAAACATTCAGTACTTC. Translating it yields CASTPGGAGNIQYF.

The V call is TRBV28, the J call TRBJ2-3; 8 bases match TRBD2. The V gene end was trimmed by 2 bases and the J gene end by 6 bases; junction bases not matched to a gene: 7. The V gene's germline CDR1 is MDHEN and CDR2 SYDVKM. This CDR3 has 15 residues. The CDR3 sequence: CASSLGGAGVDTQYF. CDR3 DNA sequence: TGTGCCAGCAGTTTAGGGGGAGCGGGAGTCGATACGCAGTATTTT.